These T cell receptor beta chains were read from a single sample in a study of shared clonotypes between healthy human individuals. TCRdb keeps only in-frame clones here, not all; method: immunoSEQ multiplex PCR. This sample has under 550,000 clones; less than 96% occur once, and the top ten carry approximately 0.06%. Specimen: naive CD4+ T cells sorted from blood. These receptors were collected from a woman in her 30s in good health. CDR3s include the opening cysteine and the closing phenylalanine or tryptophan. The D gene is left open where the match is weak. Some rows have no size entry. The others give once, few or many, or a class for an expanded clone.

V gene	J gene	clone size	D gene	CDR3 DNA	CDR3 protein
TRBV30	TRBJ2-5	NA	TRBD2	TGTGCCTGGAGTTTAGGAGGGACTAGCGGGCAAGAGACCCAGTACTTC	CAWSLGGTSGQETQYF
TRBV15	TRBJ2-1	NA	NA	TGTGCCACCAGCAGAGTGGATGGATCCTACAATGAGCAGTTCTTC	CATSRVDGSYNEQFF
TRBV6-5	TRBJ2-7	once	NA	TGTGCCAGCAGTTACGAGGAACCGGCACTCTCCTACGAGCAGTACTTC	CASSYEEPALSYEQYF
TRBV19	TRBJ2-3	NA	TRBD1	TGTGCCAGTAGTATCGACAGGGGGCGAAACACAGATACGCAGTATTTT	CASSIDRGRNTDTQYF
TRBV5-1	TRBJ1-1	NA	NA	TGCGCCAGCAGCTTGACGGAGAACACTGAAGCTTTCTTT	CASSLTENTEAFF
TRBV11-2	TRBJ2-3	NA	TRBD2	TGTGCCAGCAGCTTAGATCCTGAGGCGGGAGTGGGCAGCTCAGATACGCAGTATTTT	CASSLDPEAGVGSSDTQYF
TRBV2	TRBJ2-1	NA	NA	TGTGCCAGCAGTGAAAGCTTTAGCTCCTACAATGAGCAGTTCTTC	CASSESFSSYNEQFF
TRBV19	TRBJ2-3	NA	NA	TGTGCCAGTACGGCGGGCAGGACCCGTGATACGCAGTATTTT	CASTAGRTRDTQYF
TRBV29-1	TRBJ2-7	NA	NA	TGCAGCGTTGAACAGGGCTCCTACGAGCAGTACTTC	CSVEQGSYEQYF
TRBV5-4	TRBJ2-5	NA	TRBD2	TGTGCCAGCAGCCCGGGACTAGTTTATGGGACCCAGTACTTC	CASSPGLVYGTQYF